This T cell receptor beta chain is from a study of control samples from healthy donors and cancer patients. Libraries were prepared by immunoSEQ multiplex PCR; TCRdb keeps only in-frame clonotypes and omits some of them. The data contain about 160,000 clones, roughly 90% of them seen just once; the ten biggest clones take up 0.65% to 0.75%. Germline V lookup: CDR1 SGHTA, CDR2 FQGNSA. Deletions cut 8 bases from V and 6 bases from J, with 19 bases between. This CDR3 contains 15 residues. The sequence came from a woman aged 30 to 39 in good health. The sequenced sample was blood. The chain recombines TRBV7-2 with TRBJ2-2, with D possibly matching TRBD2 (6 bases). This chain's CDR3 is CASDMGGIGSGELFF. In DNA form, the CDR3 reads TGTGCCAGCGATATGGGCGGGATCGGCTCCGGGGAGCTGTTTTTT.